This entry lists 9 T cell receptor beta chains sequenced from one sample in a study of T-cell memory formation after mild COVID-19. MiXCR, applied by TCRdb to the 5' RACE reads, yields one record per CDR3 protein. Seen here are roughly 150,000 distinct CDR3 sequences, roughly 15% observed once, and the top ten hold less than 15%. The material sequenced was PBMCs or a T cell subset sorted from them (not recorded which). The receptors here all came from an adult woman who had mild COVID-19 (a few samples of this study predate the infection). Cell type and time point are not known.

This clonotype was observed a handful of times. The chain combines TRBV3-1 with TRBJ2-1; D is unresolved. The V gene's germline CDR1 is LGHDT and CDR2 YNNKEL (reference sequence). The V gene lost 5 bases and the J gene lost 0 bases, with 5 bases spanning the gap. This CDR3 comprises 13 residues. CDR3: CASSSRSYNEQFF. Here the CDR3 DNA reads TGTGCCAGCAGCTCCCGCTCCTACAATGAGCAGTTCTTC.

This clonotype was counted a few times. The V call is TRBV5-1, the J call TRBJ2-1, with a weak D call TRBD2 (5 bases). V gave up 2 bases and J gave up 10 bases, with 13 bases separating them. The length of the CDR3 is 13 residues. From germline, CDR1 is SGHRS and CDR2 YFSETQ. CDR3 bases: TGCGCCAGCAGCTTTGGCGAGGGAAGGGAGCAGTTCTTC. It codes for CASSFGEGREQFF.

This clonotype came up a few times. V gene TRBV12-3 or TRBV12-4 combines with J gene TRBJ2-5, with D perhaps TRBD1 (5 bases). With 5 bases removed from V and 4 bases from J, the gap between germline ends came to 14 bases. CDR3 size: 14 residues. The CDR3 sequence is CASSPQEWRETQYF. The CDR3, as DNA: TGTGCCAGCAGTCCACAGGAGTGGCGAGAGACCCAGTACTTC.

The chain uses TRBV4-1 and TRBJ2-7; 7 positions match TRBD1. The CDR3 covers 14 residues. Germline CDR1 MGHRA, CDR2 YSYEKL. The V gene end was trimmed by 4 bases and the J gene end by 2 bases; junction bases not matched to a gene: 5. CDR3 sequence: CASSLRDSAYEQYF. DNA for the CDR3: TGCGCCAGCAGCCTCCGGGACAGCGCCTACGAGCAGTACTTC.

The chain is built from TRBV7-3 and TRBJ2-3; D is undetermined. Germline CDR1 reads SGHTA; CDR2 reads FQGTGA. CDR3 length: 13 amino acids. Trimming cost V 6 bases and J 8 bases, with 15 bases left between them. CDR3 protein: CASSTGVGRTQYF. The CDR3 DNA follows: TGTGCCAGCAGTACTGGGGTCGGGCGTACGCAGTATTTT.

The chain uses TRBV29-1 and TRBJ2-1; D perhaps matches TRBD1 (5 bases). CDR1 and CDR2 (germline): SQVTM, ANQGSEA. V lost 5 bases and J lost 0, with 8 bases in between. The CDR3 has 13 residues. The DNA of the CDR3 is TGCAGCGTTACAGGTAACTCCTACAATGAGCAGTTCTTC. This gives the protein CSVTGNSYNEQFF.

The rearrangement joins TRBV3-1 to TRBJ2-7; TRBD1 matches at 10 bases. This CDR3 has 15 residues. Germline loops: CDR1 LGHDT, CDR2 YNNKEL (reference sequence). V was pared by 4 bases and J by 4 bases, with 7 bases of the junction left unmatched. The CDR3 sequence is CASSPRTGGKYEQYF. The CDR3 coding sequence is TGTGCCAGCAGCCCGAGGACAGGGGGAAAATACGAGCAGTACTTC.

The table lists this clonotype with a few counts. The CDR3 coding sequence is TGTGCCAGCAGCCCCACAAATGGGAACAATGAGCAGTTCTTC. This translates into CASSPTNGNNEQFF. The rearrangement links TRBV12-3 or TRBV12-4 to TRBJ2-1; no clear D. Deletions cut 6 bases from V and 5 bases from J, with 14 bases between. The CDR3 runs to 14 residues.

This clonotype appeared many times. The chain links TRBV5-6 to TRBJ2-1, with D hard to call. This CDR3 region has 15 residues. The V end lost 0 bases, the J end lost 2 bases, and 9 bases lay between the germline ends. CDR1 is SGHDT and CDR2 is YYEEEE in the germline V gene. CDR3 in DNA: TGTGCCAGCAGCTTGGGAGACATGCCCTACAATGAGCAGTTCTTC. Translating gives CASSLGDMPYNEQFF.